Shown below are 27 T cell receptor beta chains from a single sample sequenced in a study of blood T cell repertoires in COVID-19. Method: immunoSEQ multiplex PCR; TCRdb's copy keeps in-frame clones and lacks some. The sample lists tens of thousands of clones, under 95% occurring once. Sequenced input: peripheral blood. The receptors here all came from a human donor in a cohort sampled during active COVID-19.

The rearrangement uses TRBV2 and TRBJ1-5; the match to TRBD1 covers 8 bases. V shed 6 bases and J 7 bases; nucleotides not matched to a gene: 8. The CDR3 runs 14 residues. Germline assignment: CDR1 SNHLY and CDR2 FYNNEI. The CDR3 nucleotides read TGTGCCAGCAGAGACGACAGGGGCTCACAGCCCCAGCATTTT. Encoded protein: CASRDDRGSQPQHF. Together with reference TRBV2 and TRBJ1-5, the CDR3 gives the full variable domain: EPEVTQTPSHQVTQMGQEVILRCVPISNHLYFYWYRQILGQKVEFLVSFYNNEISEKSEIFDDQFSVERPDGSNFTLKIRSTKLEDSAMYFCASRDDRGSQPQHFGDGTRLSIL.

The CDR3 sequence: CASSLGGNGYTF. The DNA of the CDR3 is TGTGCCAGCAGTTTAGGGGGGAATGGCTACACCTTC. This chain connects TRBV28 to TRBJ1-2; weak D call: TRBD1 (5 bases). There are 12 residues in the CDR3. Per the germline V gene, CDR1 is MDHEN and CDR2 is SYDVKM. V gave up 2 bases and J gave up 6 bases, with 7 bases separating them.

The chain joins TRBV5-1 to TRBJ2-5; the match to TRBD1 covers 7 bases. Germline V gene lookup returns CDR1 SGHRS and CDR2 YFSETQ. The junction had 1 base not matched to a gene; V was cut back by 1 base and J by 1 base. The CDR3 is made up of 14 amino acids. CDR3 sequence reads: CASSLNRGQETQYF. CDR3 in DNA: TGCGCCAGCAGCTTGAACAGGGGCCAAGAGACCCAGTACTTC.

This chain connects TRBV9 to TRBJ2-7; D is ambiguous. In germline, CDR1 is SGDLS, CDR2 YYNGEE. This CDR3 has 13 residues. Deletions cut 0 bases from V and 4 bases from J, with 8 bases between. Here the CDR3 reads CASSVGQYYEQYF. CDR3 coding DNA: TGTGCCAGCAGCGTAGGGCAGTATTACGAGCAGTACTTC.

The rearrangement uses TRBV14 and TRBJ1-2; 7 bases agree with TRBD1. Germline-derived CDR1 and CDR2 are SGHDN and FVKESK. The CDR3 has 18 residues. V lost 3 bases, J lost 0 bases, and 13 bases stayed unmatched. The CDR3 bases are TGTGCCAGCAGCCATTCAGGGGGAAGCCAGAGAACTAACTATGGCTACACCTTC. This gives the protein CASSHSGGSQRTNYGYTF.

The chain uses TRBV11-2 and TRBJ2-7, with TRBD2 identical over 8 bases. The CDR3 runs to 17 residues. Germline CDR1 is SGHAT and CDR2 is FQNNGV. Germline trimming cut 5 bases from V and 3 bases from J; bases unmatched to any gene: 15. CDR3 sequence reads: CASSPRMAGGTSYEQYF. DNA for the CDR3: TGTGCCAGCAGCCCTAGAATGGCGGGGGGTACCAGCTACGAGCAGTACTTC.

The V call is TRBV9, the J call TRBJ1-1; D is ambiguous. The CDR3 extends over 14 amino acids. Trimming cost V 3 bases and J 0 bases, with 9 bases left between them. Germline CDR1 SGDLS, CDR2 YYNGEE. Written as DNA, the CDR3 is TGTGCCAGCAGCGCTCCCCCTATGAACACTGAAGCTTTCTTT. Amino acids: CASSAPPMNTEAFF.

This CDR3 is CASSQEWDSYSGNTIYF. The CDR3 DNA is TGCGCCAGCAGCCAAGAATGGGACAGCTACTCTGGAAACACCATATATTTT. The chain links TRBV4-1 to TRBJ1-3; 7 nucleotides align to TRBD1. CDR1 is MGHRA, CDR2 YSYEKL, per germline. With 0 bases clipped from V and 0 bases from J, the junction kept 5 bases outside the gene matches. The CDR3 runs 17 residues.

The rearrangement uses TRBV4-3 and TRBJ2-7; weak D call: TRBD1 (5 bases). The CDR3 is 17 residues long. Germline CDR1 is LGHNA and CDR2 is YSLEER. Trimming took off 4 bases at V and 6 bases at J, with 25 bases between the two ends. The CDR3 DNA follows: TGCGCCAGCAGCCGGGATAAAAACGGTCAGGGCTCTCTCGAGCAGTACTTC. The encoded protein is CASSRDKNGQGSLEQYF.

The V and J genes are TRBV5-8 and TRBJ2-7; TRBD1 might be the D (6 bases). CDR3 length equals 12 residues. The V and J ends lost 4 bases and 7 bases respectively, with 12 bases between them. Germline V gene data show CDR1 as SGHTS and CDR2 as YDEGEE. In nucleotides, the CDR3 is TGTGCCAGCAGCATGGGACAATGGGAGCAGTACTTC. It yields the protein CASSMGQWEQYF.

The rearrangement links TRBV27 to TRBJ2-7; perhaps TRBD1 as D (5 bases). The CDR3 is 14 residues long. Germline CDR1 reads MNHEY; CDR2 reads SMNVEV (reference sequence). The V gene lost 5 bases and the J gene lost 5 bases, with 16 bases spanning the gap. CDR3 protein: CASSVAIPGNEQYF. CDR3 in DNA: TGTGCCAGCAGTGTGGCGATACCAGGGAACGAGCAGTACTTC.

The sample holds one count of this clone. This sequence joins TRBV2 and TRBJ2-6, with D maybe TRBD1 (5 bases). Trimming cost V 8 bases and J 1 base, with 12 bases left between them. From germline, CDR1 is SNHLY and CDR2 FYNNEI. The CDR3 has 15 amino acids. CDR3 protein: CASRKGESGANVLTF. CDR3 sequence (DNA): TGTGCCAGCCGGAAAGGGGAATCTGGGGCCAACGTCCTGACTTTC.

The chain uses TRBV5-1 and TRBJ1-2; 9 bases align to TRBD1. Germline V gene data show CDR1 as SGHRS and CDR2 as YFSETQ. V was pared by 0 bases and J by 7 bases, with 7 bases of the junction left unmatched. The CDR3 loop spans 15 amino acids. This CDR3 reads CASSLDRTGVGGYTF. Written as DNA, the CDR3 is TGCGCCAGCAGCTTGGACCGGACAGGGGTAGGTGGCTACACCTTC.

The genes are TRBV5-6 and TRBJ1-3; no firm D call. Trimming left V 0 bases short and J 6 bases short, with 10 bases between. CDR1 is SGHDT and CDR2 is YYEEEE in the germline V gene. The CDR3 has 14 amino acids. For the CDR3, the DNA is TGTGCCAGCAGCTTGGGAAGCGCTCCAAACACCATATATTTT. Its translation: CASSLGSAPNTIYF.

The chain employs TRBV7-2 and TRBJ2-7, with 7 bases matching TRBD1. The CDR3 sequence is 14 residues long. The V and J ends lost 5 bases and 2 bases, in that order; junction bases with no gene match: 6. Germline CDR1 reads SGHTA; CDR2 reads FQGNSA. The CDR3 DNA reads as TGTGCCAGCAGCCAACGACAGGGAACCTACGAGCAGTACTTC. Its protein is CASSQRQGTYEQYF.

This clone was seen only once. The chain employs TRBV11-2 and TRBJ2-7; TRBD1 matches 7 bases. The V gene's germline CDR1 is SGHAT and CDR2 FQNNGV. This CDR3 has 15 residues. V dropped 1 base and J dropped 6; count of bases not matched to a gene: 9. The CDR3 DNA sequence: TGTGCCAGCAGCTTAGTAAGGCAGGGGGTAGGCGAGCAGTACTTC. Amino acid sequence: CASSLVRQGVGEQYF.

The table lists this clone with a count of one. The chain recombines TRBV28 with TRBJ2-5, with D possibly matching TRBD2 (7 bases). V lost 5 bases and J lost 4, with 14 bases in between. This CDR3 comprises 14 residues. Germline V lookup: CDR1 MDHEN, CDR2 SYDVKM. CDR3 sequence reads: CASSTHREGETQYF. CDR3 nucleotides: TGTGCCAGCAGTACCCACAGGGAGGGAGAGACCCAGTACTTC.

The rearrangement joins TRBV7-2 to TRBJ2-7, with 8 nucleotides matching TRBD1. The CDR3 has 15 amino acids. Germline CDR1 and CDR2: SGHTA and FQGNSA. V lost 5 bases to trimming and J lost 1 base; unmatched junction nucleotides: 7. Here the CDR3 DNA reads TGTGCCAGCAGCGCTGACAGGGGTACTTCCTACGAGCAGTACTTC. Translating gives CASSADRGTSYEQYF.

This chain connects TRBV28 to TRBJ1-1; D is possibly TRBD1 (6 bases). The V gene's germline CDR1 is MDHEN and CDR2 SYDVKM. The CDR3 is 14 residues long. V was cut by 3 bases and J by 1 base, with 9 bases left in between. The CDR3 loop is CASSFEGGNTEAFF. The DNA for the CDR3 is TGTGCCAGCAGTTTTGAAGGGGGGAACACTGAAGCTTTCTTT.

The chain combines TRBV7-8 with TRBJ1-5, with 7 positions matching TRBD1. The CDR3 is 19 amino acids. Trimming took 4 bases from V and 0 from J; bases not matched to a gene: 15. Germline lookup yields CDR1 SGHVS and CDR2 FQNEAQ. This CDR3 is CASSSTGTDCCYSNQPQHF. CDR3 sequence (DNA): TGTGCCAGCAGCTCTACCGGGACAGACTGTTGTTATAGCAATCAGCCCCAGCATTTT.

V usage is TRBV5-1 and J usage is TRBJ2-7; no clear D gene. Trimming removed 1 base at V and 0 bases at J, with 8 bases between. CDR3 length equals 14 residues. Per the germline V gene, CDR1 is SGHRS and CDR2 is YFSETQ. DNA for the CDR3: TGCGCCAGCAGCTTGTCGAGAACCTCCTACGAGCAGTACTTC. Amino acid sequence: CASSLSRTSYEQYF.

With regard to this clone: Within the sample, other DNA sequences also encode this same CDR3. The rearrangement links TRBV11-2 to TRBJ1-3; D possibly corresponds to TRBD1 (5 bases). CDR1 is SGHAT, CDR2 FQNNGV, per germline. The CDR3 consists of 14 residues. The germline V and J ends were trimmed by 2 bases and 0 bases, with 5 bases remaining between them. DNA for the CDR3: TGTGCCAGCAGCTTAACAGGCTCTGGAAACACCATATATTTT. Protein product: CASSLTGSGNTIYF.

The rearrangement uses TRBV2 and TRBJ2-1; 11 bases align to TRBD2. This CDR3 spans 17 amino acids. Germline trimming cut 7 bases from V and 9 bases from J; bases unmatched to any gene: 17. CDR1 is SNHLY, CDR2 FYNNEI, per germline. CDR3 DNA sequence: TGTGCCAGCACATCATCGACTAGCGGGGTCAGAGGGGGTGAGCAGTTCTTC. Its translation is CASTSSTSGVRGGEQFF. The variable domain in full, completed from reference TRBV2 and TRBJ2-1, reads EPEVTQTPSHQVTQMGQEVILRCVPISNHLYFYWYRQILGQKVEFLVSFYNNEISEKSEIFDDQFSVERPDGSNFTLKIRSTKLEDSAMYFCASTSSTSGVRGGEQFFGPGTRLTVL.

The rearrangement links TRBV11-2 to TRBJ2-4; TRBD1 aligns across 12 bases. Per the germline V gene, CDR1 is SGHAT and CDR2 is FQNNGV. V lost 2 bases to trimming and J lost 6 bases; unmatched junction nucleotides: 11. The CDR3 has 18 amino acids. The CDR3 loop reads CASSLLRGGTGGTNIQYF. The CDR3 bases are TGTGCCAGCAGCTTACTCCGCGGCGGGACAGGGGGCACAAACATTCAGTACTTC. Full variable domain (missing parts from reference TRBV11-2 and TRBJ2-4): EAGVAQSPRYKIIEKRQSVAFWCNPISGHATLYWYQQILGQGPKLLIQFQNNGVVDDSQLPKDRFSAERLKGVDSTLKIQPAKLEDSAVYLCASSLLRGGTGGTNIQYFGAGTRLSVL.

This clone was recorded only once. CDR3 region: CASRDTLNQPQHF. The CDR3 nucleotides are TGTGCCAGCCGGGACACGCTTAATCAGCCCCAGCATTTT. J is TRBJ1-5 and V is TRBV28; maybe TRBD1 (6 bases). Germline lookup yields CDR1 MDHEN and CDR2 SYDVKM. The CDR3 length is 13 residues. V gave up 8 bases and J gave up 4 bases, with 12 bases separating them.

CDR3 sequence (DNA): TGTGCCAGCAGTGCGATGGGACAGGGGATAGGGTATGGCTACACCTTC. The encoded protein is CASSAMGQGIGYGYTF. This chain connects TRBV6-1 to TRBJ1-2, with 10 bases lining up with TRBD1. Trimming took 4 bases from V and 5 from J; bases not matched to a gene: 10. The V gene's germline CDR1 is MNHNS and CDR2 SASEGT. The CDR3 has 16 amino acids.

The rearrangement links TRBV6-2 or TRBV6-3 to TRBJ2-7; D ambiguous. With 2 bases removed from V and 2 bases from J, the gap between germline ends came to 10 bases. Per germline, CDR1 MNHEY and CDR2 SVGEGT. This CDR3 has 14 amino acids. The CDR3 DNA sequence: TGTGCCAGCAGTTACGTACAAATCGCCTACGAGCAGTACTTC. Translation: CASSYVQIAYEQYF.